The 7 T cell receptor beta chains in this list originate from one sample, sequenced in a study of neoadjuvant anti-PD-1 for oral cavity cancer. Assay: immunoSEQ multiplex PCR; the TCRdb copy retains only in-frame clones and omits some. In the table there are 9,000 to 10,000 clones, 66% of which are singletons. Time point described: after neoadjuvant nivolumab, at surgical resection. The material sequenced was PBMCs, taken after nivolumab (anti-PD-1) treatment. These receptors all stem from a person between 40 and 79 years old with oral cavity squamous cell carcinoma.

Details on this clone: With a much larger clone just one base away, this may be a read error. The chain recombines TRBV6-1 with TRBJ2-1; D is uncertain. CDR1 and CDR2 from the germline V gene are MNHNS and SASEGT. The CDR3 is 11 residues long. The V end was cut by 6 bases, the J end by 7 bases, with 7 bases between. This chain's CDR3 is CASSPKNEQFF. The CDR3 region has the DNA TGTGCCAGCAGCCCTAAGAATGAGCAGTTCTTC.

This clone has only a few counts. The V call is TRBV7-9, the J call TRBJ2-2; 11 nucleotides agree with TRBD1. This CDR3 comprises 17 residues. V was pared by 4 bases and J by 4 bases, with 8 bases of the junction left unmatched. CDR1 and CDR2 (germline): SEHNR, FQNEAQ (reference sequence). The CDR3 bases are TGTGCCAGCAGCTCACCTAGGGGGACAGGGGGCACCGGGGAGCTGTTTTTT. As protein: CASSSPRGTGGTGELFF.

The rearrangement joins TRBV9 to TRBJ2-6, with TRBD2 identical over 11 bases. Unmatched junction bases numbered 2, after V lost 0 bases and J lost 0 bases. The CDR3 contains 18 residues. In germline, CDR1 is SGDLS, CDR2 YYNGEE. In DNA, the CDR3 is TGTGCCAGCAGCGTAGGACTAGCGGGGACCTCTGGGGCCAACGTCCTGACTTTC. Amino acid sequence: CASSVGLAGTSGANVLTF.

The V gene is TRBV30, the J gene TRBJ2-5, with D perhaps matching TRBD2 (6 bases). The V gene lost 2 bases and the J gene lost 4 bases, with 11 bases spanning the gap. Germline V gives CDR1 GTSNPN, CDR2 SVGIG (reference sequence). This CDR3 spans 13 amino acids. CDR3 in amino acids: CAWSRRERETQYF. Here the CDR3 DNA reads TGTGCCTGGAGTCGGCGGGAACGAGAGACCCAGTACTTC.

This clone has just one count. V gene TRBV5-1 combines with J gene TRBJ2-1; 10 nucleotides align to TRBD1. From germline, CDR1 is SGHRS and CDR2 YFSETQ. V was pared by 5 bases and J by 6 bases, with 8 bases of the junction left unmatched. The CDR3 is 15 residues long. The CDR3 nucleotides are TGCGCCAGCAGGGTGACAGGGGGCCTTTCCAATGAGCAGTTCTTC. Translation gives CASRVTGGLSNEQFF.

The J gene is TRBJ1-4, the V gene TRBV28; possibly TRBD1 for D (6 bases). V was cut by 4 bases and J by 8 bases, with 17 bases left in between. The CDR3 is made up of 15 amino acids. CDR1 is MDHEN and CDR2 is SYDVKM in the germline V gene. The CDR3, as DNA: TGTGCCAGCAGTTACCCGGGGGGGCATAAAGAAAAACTGTTTTTT. Protein: CASSYPGGHKEKLFF.

V usage is TRBV6-6 and J usage is TRBJ1-5; 9 nucleotides align to TRBD1. CDR1 and CDR2 (germline): MNHNY, SVGAGI (reference sequence). The ends lost 5 bases at V and 3 bases at J; junction bases unmatched: 2. This CDR3 comprises 14 residues. CDR3 protein: CASSGQGINQPQHF. CDR3 bases: TGTGCCAGCAGTGGACAGGGGATCAATCAGCCCCAGCATTTT.